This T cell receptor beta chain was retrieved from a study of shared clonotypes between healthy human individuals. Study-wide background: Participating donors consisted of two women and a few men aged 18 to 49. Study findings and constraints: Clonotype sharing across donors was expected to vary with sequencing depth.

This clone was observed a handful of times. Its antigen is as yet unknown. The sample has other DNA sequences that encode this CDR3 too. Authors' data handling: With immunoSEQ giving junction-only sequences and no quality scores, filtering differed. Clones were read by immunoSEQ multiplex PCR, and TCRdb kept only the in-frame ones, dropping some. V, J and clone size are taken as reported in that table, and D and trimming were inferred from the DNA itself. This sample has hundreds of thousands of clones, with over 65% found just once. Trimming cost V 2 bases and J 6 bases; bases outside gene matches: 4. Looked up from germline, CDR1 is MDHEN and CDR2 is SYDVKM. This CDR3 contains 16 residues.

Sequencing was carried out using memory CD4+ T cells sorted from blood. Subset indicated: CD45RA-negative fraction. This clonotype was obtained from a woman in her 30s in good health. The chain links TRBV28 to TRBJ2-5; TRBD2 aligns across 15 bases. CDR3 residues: CASSLGTSGRLKTQYF. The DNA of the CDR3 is TGTGCCAGCAGTTTAGGGACTAGCGGGAGGCTGAAGACCCAGTACTTC.